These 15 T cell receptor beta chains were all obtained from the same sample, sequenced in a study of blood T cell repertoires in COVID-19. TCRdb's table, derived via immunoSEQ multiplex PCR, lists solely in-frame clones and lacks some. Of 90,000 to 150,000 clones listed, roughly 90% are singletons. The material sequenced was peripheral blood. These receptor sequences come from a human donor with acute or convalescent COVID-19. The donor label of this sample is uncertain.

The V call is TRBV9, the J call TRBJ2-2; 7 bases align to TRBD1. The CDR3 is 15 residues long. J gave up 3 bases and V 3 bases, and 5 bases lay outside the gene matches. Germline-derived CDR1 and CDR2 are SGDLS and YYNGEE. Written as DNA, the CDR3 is TGTGCCAGCAGCGGAGACAGGGCGGACACCGGGGAGCTGTTTTTT. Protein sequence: CASSGDRADTGELFF.

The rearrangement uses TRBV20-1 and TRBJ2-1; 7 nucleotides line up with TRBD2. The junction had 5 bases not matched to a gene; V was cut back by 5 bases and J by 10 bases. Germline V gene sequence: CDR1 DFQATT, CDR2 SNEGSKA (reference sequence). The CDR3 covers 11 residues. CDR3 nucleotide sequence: TGCAGTGCTGGGAGACTAGCCGAGCAGTTCTTC. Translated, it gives CSAGRLAEQFF.

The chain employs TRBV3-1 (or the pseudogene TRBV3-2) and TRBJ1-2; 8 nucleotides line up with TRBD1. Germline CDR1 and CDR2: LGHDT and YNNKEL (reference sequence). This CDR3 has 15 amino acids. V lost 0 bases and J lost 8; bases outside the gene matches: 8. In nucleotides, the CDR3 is TGTGCCAGCAGCCAAGAAGGGACAGGTCGAAACGGCTACACCTTC. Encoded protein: CASSQEGTGRNGYTF.

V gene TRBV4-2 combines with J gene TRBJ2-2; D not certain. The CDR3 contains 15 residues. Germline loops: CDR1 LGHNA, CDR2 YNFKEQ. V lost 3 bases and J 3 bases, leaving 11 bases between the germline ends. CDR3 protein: CASSQAGADTGELFF. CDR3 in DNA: TGTGCCAGCAGCCAGGCTGGAGCAGACACCGGGGAGCTGTTTTTT.

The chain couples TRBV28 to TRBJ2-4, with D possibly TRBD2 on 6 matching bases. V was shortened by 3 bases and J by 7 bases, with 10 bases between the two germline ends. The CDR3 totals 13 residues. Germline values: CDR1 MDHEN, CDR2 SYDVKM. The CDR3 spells CASSLEGINIQYF. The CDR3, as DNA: TGTGCCAGCAGTTTGGAGGGTATTAACATTCAGTACTTC.

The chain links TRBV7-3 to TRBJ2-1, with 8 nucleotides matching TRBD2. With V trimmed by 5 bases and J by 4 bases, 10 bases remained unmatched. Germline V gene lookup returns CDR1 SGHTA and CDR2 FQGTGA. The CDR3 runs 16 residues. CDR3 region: CASSPGRTSNYNEQFF. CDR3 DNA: TGTGCCAGCAGCCCTGGGAGGACTAGCAATTACAATGAGCAGTTCTTC.

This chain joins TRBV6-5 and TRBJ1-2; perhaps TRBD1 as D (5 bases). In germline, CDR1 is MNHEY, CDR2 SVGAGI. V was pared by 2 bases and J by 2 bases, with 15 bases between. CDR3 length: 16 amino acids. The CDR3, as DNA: TGTGCCAGCAGTTACATGATCGGCGGGGGAAACTATGGCTACACCTTC. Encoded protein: CASSYMIGGGNYGYTF.

CDR3 residues: CATSAGGGTEAFF. The DNA for the CDR3 is TGTGCCACCTCGGCAGGGGGTGGGACTGAAGCTTTCTTT. The rearrangement links TRBV2 to TRBJ1-1, with TRBD1 matching 7 bases. Germline V gene data show CDR1 as SNHLY and CDR2 as FYNNEI. CDR3 length: 13 amino acids. After removal of 10 bases from V and 5 bases from J, the junction contained 10 bases not matched to a gene.

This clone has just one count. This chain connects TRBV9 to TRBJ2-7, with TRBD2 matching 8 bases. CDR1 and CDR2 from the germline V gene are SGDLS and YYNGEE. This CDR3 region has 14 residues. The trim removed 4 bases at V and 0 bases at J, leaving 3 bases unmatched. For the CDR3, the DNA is TGTGCCAGCAGCCCGAGCGGGGGCTCCTACGAGCAGTACTTC. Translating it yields CASSPSGGSYEQYF.

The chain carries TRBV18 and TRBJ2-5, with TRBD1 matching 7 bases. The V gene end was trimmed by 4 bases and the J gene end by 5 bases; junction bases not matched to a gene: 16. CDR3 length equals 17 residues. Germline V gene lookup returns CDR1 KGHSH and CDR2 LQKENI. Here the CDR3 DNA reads TGTGCCAGCTCACTTAGGGGCTACCGGGGACAGCCGGAGACCCAGTACTTC. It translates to CASSLRGYRGQPETQYF.

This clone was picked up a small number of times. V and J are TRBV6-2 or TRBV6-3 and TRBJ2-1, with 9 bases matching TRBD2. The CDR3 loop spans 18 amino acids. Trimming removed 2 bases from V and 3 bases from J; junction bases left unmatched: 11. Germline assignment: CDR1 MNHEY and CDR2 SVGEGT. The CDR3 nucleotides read TGTGCCAGCAGTTACAACCAGCGGGGGGAGTCAAACTACAATGAGCAGTTCTTC. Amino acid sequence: CASSYNQRGESNYNEQFF.

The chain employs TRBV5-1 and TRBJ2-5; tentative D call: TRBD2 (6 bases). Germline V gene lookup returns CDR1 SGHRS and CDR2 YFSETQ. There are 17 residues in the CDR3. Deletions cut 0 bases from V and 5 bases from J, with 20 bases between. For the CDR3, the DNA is TGCGCCAGCAGCTTGGGTCCGAGCGGAGGGGCCGGGGAGACCCAGTACTTC. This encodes CASSLGPSGGAGETQYF.

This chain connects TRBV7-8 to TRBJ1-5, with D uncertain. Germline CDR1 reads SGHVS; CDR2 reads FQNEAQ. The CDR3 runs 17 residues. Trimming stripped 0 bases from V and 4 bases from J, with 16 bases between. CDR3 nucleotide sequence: TGTGCCAGCAGCTTAGCAAGAGGGTCGGGCCTTAATCAGCCCCAGCATTTT. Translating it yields CASSLARGSGLNQPQHF.

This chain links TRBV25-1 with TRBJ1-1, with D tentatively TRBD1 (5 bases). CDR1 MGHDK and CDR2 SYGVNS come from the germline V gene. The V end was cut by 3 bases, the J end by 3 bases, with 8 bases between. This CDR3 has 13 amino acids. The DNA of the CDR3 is TGTGCCAGCAGTGATGGAGGGGACACTGAAGCTTTCTTT. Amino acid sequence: CASSDGGDTEAFF.

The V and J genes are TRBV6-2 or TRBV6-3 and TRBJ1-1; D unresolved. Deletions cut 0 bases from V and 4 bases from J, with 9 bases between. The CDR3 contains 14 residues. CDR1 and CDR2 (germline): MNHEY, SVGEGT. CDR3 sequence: CASSYSTRGTEAFF. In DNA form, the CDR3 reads TGTGCCAGCAGTTACTCTACCCGAGGCACTGAAGCTTTCTTT.